The rows below give T cell receptor beta chains drawn from one sample of a study of blood T cells in healthy people across ages. MiXCR, applied by TCRdb to the 5' RACE reads, yields one record per CDR3 protein. The repertoire includes fewer than 900,000 distinct CDR3 sequences, about 36% of them detected once, and 10% to 15% sits in the top ten. The sample was blood. The receptors shown here come from a man between 18 and 29 years old in good health. CDR3s include the opening cysteine and the closing phenylalanine or tryptophan. A D gene is named only where the DNA matches it firmly. Rows give clone size only sometimes, using once, few, many, or a class for an expanded clone.

D gene | J gene | clone size | V gene | CDR3 DNA | CDR3 protein
TRBD2 | TRBJ2-1 | many | TRBV20-1 | TGCAGTGCTTTAGCGGGACTCGGCAATGAGCAGTTCTTC | CSALAGLGNEQFF
NA | TRBJ2-4 | NA | TRBV7-9 | TGTGCCAGCAGCAATTCGGAGGCCAAAAACATTCAGTACTTC | CASSNSEAKNIQYF
TRBD1 | TRBJ1-4 | NA | TRBV7-2 | TGTGCCAGCAGCCTAGGACAGGTTGCTAATGAAAAACTGTTTTTT | CASSLGQVANEKLFF
TRBD2 | TRBJ2-3 | NA | TRBV7-2 | TGTGCCAGCAACTTACGGCGGGGGGCCCGCACAGATACGCAGTATTTT | CASNLRRGARTDTQYF
NA | TRBJ2-1 | many | TRBV7-3 | TGTGCCAGCAGCTTATCAACATCCAATGAGCAGTTCTTC | CASSLSTSNEQFF
NA | TRBJ2-7 | NA | TRBV27 | TGTGCCAGCGGACGGACTCCCCTCTCCTACGAGCAGTACTTC | CASGRTPLSYEQYF
TRBD2 | TRBJ2-3 | few | TRBV7-3 | TGTGCCAGCAGCTCCGTAGCGGGGGTTGGCACAGATACGCAGTATTTT | CASSSVAGVGTDTQYF
TRBD1 | TRBJ2-1 | NA | TRBV5-4 | TGTGCCAGCAGCTTGGGCCCGGGACAGGGAGGTAATGAGCAGTTCTTC | CASSLGPGQGGNEQFF
TRBD1 | TRBJ1-5 | few | TRBV6-4 | TGTGCCAGCAGAGAACCCGGGACAGTTAACAATCAGCCCCAGCATTTT | CASREPGTVNNQPQHF
NA | TRBJ1-3 | NA | TRBV10-3 | TGTGCCATCAGTGTCCTCCGGGGGGTCGGCGGCTCTGGAAACACCATATATTTT | CAISVLRGVGGSGNTIYF
NA | TRBJ2-3 | NA | TRBV28 | TGTGCCAGCAGTAACCCGGGCACAGATACGCAGTATTTT | CASSNPGTDTQYF
NA | TRBJ2-1 | NA | TRBV5-1 | TGCGCCAGCAGCCTGCGTTCCGCCCCGGGGTACAATGAGCAGTTCTTC | CASSLRSAPGYNEQFF
NA | TRBJ2-5 | NA | TRBV25-1 | TGTGCCAGCAGTGAATGGACAGCGCAAGAGACCCAGTACTTC | CASSEWTAQETQYF
NA | TRBJ1-5 | many | TRBV12-3/TRBV12-4 | TGTGCCAGCAGTTTATCGGGAAGAGATCAGCCCCAGCATTTT | CASSLSGRDQPQHF
NA | TRBJ2-3 | few | TRBV6-5 | TGTGCCAGCAGACCGGGACGGAGTTGGGGCACAGATACGCAGTATTTT | CASRPGRSWGTDTQYF
NA | TRBJ2-5 | NA | TRBV7-3 | TGTGCCAGCAGCTACGGCCCTACAGGTGAGCAGTACTTC | CASSYGPTGEQYF
NA | TRBJ2-3 | once | TRBV12-3/TRBV12-4 | TGTGCCGGCAGCAGGTCGGAAGATACGCAGTATTTT | CAGSRSEDTQYF
NA | TRBJ2-5 | few | TRBV10-3 | TGTGCCATCAGTGATACAGCGGCGGGGCCGGGGGAGACCCAGTACTTC | CAISDTAAGPGETQYF
NA | TRBJ1-4 | NA | TRBV7-2 | TGTGCCAGCAGCTTAAGGAGGGGGACTAATGAAAAACTGTTTTTT | CASSLRRGTNEKLFF
TRBD1 | TRBJ2-1 | NA | TRBV29-1 | TGCAGCGTTGAGTGGGACAGGGACAATGAGCAGTTCTTC | CSVEWDRDNEQFF
NA | TRBJ2-3 | NA | TRBV24-1 | TGTGCCACCAGTGATTTGAACGGCGGGGACCCCACAGATACGCAGTATTTT | CATSDLNGGDPTDTQYF
NA | TRBJ1-5 | NA | TRBV28 | TGTGCCAGCAGTAAACCAGGGTACCAGCCCCAGCATTTT | CASSKPGYQPQHF
NA | TRBJ1-1 | NA | TRBV29-1 | TGCAGCGTGCACAGGGAAATGAACACTGAAGCTTTCTTT | CSVHREMNTEAFF
TRBD1 | TRBJ2-3 | NA | TRBV28 | TGTGCCAGCAGTACCGGGACAGGGTTCGGCGGGGCAGATACGCAGTATTTT | CASSTGTGFGGADTQYF
NA | TRBJ2-5 | many | TRBV15 | TGTGCCACCAGCACAACCTATGAGGGGGAGACCCAGTACTTC | CATSTTYEGETQYF
TRBD2 | TRBJ2-7 | NA | TRBV7-2 | TGTGCCAGCAGCTCCGGTCAGGCGGGGGACCCCTACGAGCAGTACTTC | CASSSGQAGDPYEQYF
TRBD1 | TRBJ2-1 | NA | TRBV7-2 | TGTGCCAGCAGCTCGGACAGGGGACCCTACAATGAGCGGTTCTTC | CASSSDRGPYNERFF
NA | TRBJ1-2 | NA | TRBV20-1 | TGCAGTGCCATTACCGAGAGCTTGGGGTATGGCTACACCTTC | CSAITESLGYGYTF
NA | TRBJ1-2 | NA | TRBV9 | TGTGCCAGCAGCGGAGATGGACAGTCGGTCGATGGCTACACCTTC | CASSGDGQSVDGYTF
NA | TRBJ1-1 | NA | TRBV6-2/TRBV6-3 | TGTGCCAGCAGTAAGCACAGTTTCGCTGAAGCTTTCTTT | CASSKHSFAEAFF
NA | TRBJ2-5 | few | TRBV4-1 | TGCGCCAGCAGCCCTAGGGGGGGAGAAGAGACCCAGTACTTC | CASSPRGGEETQYF
TRBD1 | TRBJ1-5 | NA | TRBV6-2/TRBV6-3 | TGTGCCAGCGGTTACGGCCCGAGGGACAGGAGCAATCAGCCCCAGCATTTT | CASGYGPRDRSNQPQHF
TRBD1 | TRBJ2-1 | few | TRBV5-6 | TGTGCCAGCAGCCCGTTGACAGGGCAGAGGTACAATGAGCAGTTCTTC | CASSPLTGQRYNEQFF
NA | TRBJ1-1 | NA | TRBV12-3/TRBV12-4 | TGTGCCAGCAGTTTTGGCCTGACTGAAGCTTTCTTT | CASSFGLTEAFF
NA | TRBJ1-1 | NA | TRBV7-9 | TGTGCCAGCAGCTTAGAAGGGGAGTATGAAGCTTTCTTT | CASSLEGEYEAFF
NA | TRBJ1-2 | NA | TRBV6-5 | TGTGCCAGCAGTCAACAGCCAAACTATGGCTACACCTTC | CASSQQPNYGYTF
NA | TRBJ2-3 | few | TRBV7-9 | TGTGCCAGCACCATAAGGACAGATACGCAGTATTTT | CASTIRTDTQYF
NA | TRBJ1-6 | few | TRBV5-4 | TGTGCCAGCAGCTTGGCAGGGGCAGGGAGCTCCTATAATTCACCCCTCCACTTT | CASSLAGAGSSYNSPLHF
NA | TRBJ1-5 | many | TRBV7-2 | TGTGCCAGCAGCCCCCGGACCGATCAGCCCCAGCATTTT | CASSPRTDQPQHF
TRBD1 | TRBJ1-3 | once | TRBV7-8 | TGTGCCAGCAGCTTAGGGACAGGGGAGTCTGGAAACACCATATATTTT | CASSLGTGESGNTIYF
NA | TRBJ2-7 | NA | TRBV29-1 | TGCAGCGTTGGGGGGGCACAGGGGTTTTCGGGAAATGAGCAGTACTTC | CSVGGAQGFSGNEQYF
TRBD2 | TRBJ2-5 | NA | TRBV27 | TGTGCCAGCAGTCCCTCAAGCGGGGGCCCTTACAATGAGCAGTACTTC | CASSPSSGGPYNEQYF
NA | TRBJ2-2 | NA | TRBV7-2 | TGTGCCAGCGGAAGAAAGGGGACTTACGCGAACACCGGGGAGCTGTTTTTT | CASGRKGTYANTGELFF
NA | TRBJ1-4 | NA | TRBV7-2 | TGTGCCAGCAGCTTAACCGGGATGGGGGAAAAACTGTTTTTT | CASSLTGMGEKLFF
TRBD1 | TRBJ1-6 | few | TRBV2 | TGTGCCAGCAAGGACAGGGGAATGCCCTATAATTCACCCCTCCACTTT | CASKDRGMPYNSPLHF
NA | TRBJ1-2 | NA | TRBV4-1 | TGCGCCAGCAGCCCCTGGGGGCAGCCGGTGATTTTGGCTTTCCGTAACTATGGCTACACCTTC | CASSPWGQPVILAFRNYGYTF
NA | TRBJ1-5 | few | TRBV20-1 | TGCAGTGCTAGAGATTGGAGGGGCAATCAGCCCCAGCATTTT | CSARDWRGNQPQHF
NA | TRBJ2-2 | few | TRBV15 | TGTGCCACCAGCAGACGCCAGGGGATTAACACCGGGGAGCTGTTTTTT | CATSRRQGINTGELFF
NA | TRBJ2-7 | NA | TRBV27 | TGTGCCAGCAGTTTAGCAGCGAGGAGCTCCTACGAGCAGTACTTC | CASSLAARSSYEQYF
TRBD1 | TRBJ2-1 | few | TRBV6-5 | TGTGCCAGCAGTTACTCCGGGACAGCGAGGAATGAGCAGTTCTTC | CASSYSGTARNEQFF
NA | TRBJ2-3 | many | TRBV12-3/TRBV12-4 | TGTGCCAGCAGATCAGGGGGGGACACAGATACGCAGTATTTT | CASRSGGDTDTQYF
NA | TRBJ2-2 | NA | TRBV12-3/TRBV12-4 | TGTGCCAGCAGTTTTTTAGCGGCGAACACCGGGGAGCTGTTTTTT | CASSFLAANTGELFF
TRBD1 | TRBJ2-5 | few | TRBV29-1 | TGCAGCGTTGAAGATCTGAAACCTTGGACAGGAACACAAGAGACCCAGTACTTC | CSVEDLKPWTGTQETQYF
NA | TRBJ2-3 | NA | TRBV25-1 | TGTGCCAGCAGTGGAGGTGGGATTGCAGATACGCAGTATTTT | CASSGGGIADTQYF
NA | TRBJ2-5 | NA | TRBV14 | TGTGCCAGCAGCCAAGGGTTCAGAGGTGTCCAAGAGACCCAGTACTTC | CASSQGFRGVQETQYF